What follows is one T cell receptor (beta chain) and its context. Its matching antigen is unknown. This entry comes from a study of cytomegalovirus exposure and HLA in healthy donors. Points from the study as a whole: Researchers counted 150 to 200 TCR beta chains as cytomegalovirus-associated.

The ends lost 6 bases at V and 5 bases at J; junction bases unmatched: 15. The CDR3 has 17 amino acids. CDR1 and CDR2 (germline): MDHEN, SYDVKM. Measured with immunoSEQ multiplex PCR; TCRdb has only the in-frame clones, and not every one. Of over 200,000 clones listed, 90% are singletons. Specimen: PBMCs. The rearrangement joins TRBV28 to TRBJ2-3, with TRBD1 matching over 9 bases. This receptor was taken from a woman aged 18 to 35 in good health and CMV-seronegative. This CDR3 is CASSFRVRTGGVDTQYF. CDR3 nucleotides: TGTGCCAGCAGCTTCCGAGTTCGAACAGGGGGCGTAGATACGCAGTATTTT.